This entry lists 32 T cell receptor beta chains sequenced from one sample in a study of T-cell memory formation after mild COVID-19. One entry per CDR3 protein, called by TCRdb with MiXCR from the 5' RACE reads. Of hundreds of thousands of distinct CDR3 sequences in the sample, about 22% were seen once. Sample: PBMCs or a T cell subset sorted from them (not recorded which). The receptors originated from an adult woman who had mild COVID-19 (a few samples of this study predate the infection). Cell type and time point are not known.

The chain combines TRBV7-2 with TRBJ1-1; TRBD1 matches at 8 bases. The germline V gene has CDR1 SGHTA and CDR2 FQGNSA. The ends lost 4 bases at V and 5 bases at J; junction bases unmatched: 18. The CDR3 extends over 18 amino acids. The CDR3 loop is CASSSTPGGAFRPTEAFF. The CDR3 DNA is TGTGCCAGCAGCTCCACTCCAGGGGGCGCATTCCGGCCGACTGAAGCTTTCTTT.

A few counts support this clonotype. V is TRBV7-9 and J is TRBJ1-2; weak D call: TRBD1 (5 bases). CDR1 is SEHNR, CDR2 FQNEAQ, per germline (reference sequence). This CDR3 is 12 amino acids long. Trimming stripped 4 bases from V and 6 bases from J, with 9 bases between. The CDR3 here is CASSYDRNGYTF. The CDR3 bases are TGTGCCAGCAGCTACGACAGAAATGGCTACACCTTC.

This clonotype was counted a few times. The chain links TRBV6-5 to TRBJ1-1; 7 bases line up with TRBD1. V shed 8 bases and J 0 bases; nucleotides not matched to a gene: 9. This CDR3 is built from 15 residues. CDR1 is MNHEY, CDR2 SVGAGI, per germline. Here the CDR3 reads CASGKGQSMNTEAFF. In nucleotides, the CDR3 is TGTGCCAGCGGAAAGGGACAGAGCATGAACACTGAAGCTTTCTTT.

This clonotype was counted between two and nine times. The chain has TRBV20-1 and TRBJ2-1, with 11 bases matching TRBD2. Germline CDR1 and CDR2: DFQATT and SNEGSKA (reference sequence). The CDR3 spans 14 residues. J lost 9 bases, V lost 6 bases, and 10 bases had no gene match. CDR3 in amino acids: CSATTLAGGSEQFF. The CDR3 DNA follows: TGCAGTGCAACTACCCTAGCGGGAGGTAGTGAGCAGTTCTTC.

The table lists this clonotype with a few counts. This chain joins TRBV20-1 and TRBJ1-1; maybe TRBD1 (5 bases). Germline values: CDR1 DFQATT, CDR2 SNEGSKA (reference sequence). Trimming cost V 3 bases and J 0 bases, with 17 bases left between them. The CDR3 has 16 amino acids. The DNA for the CDR3 is TGCAGTGCTAGTTTGATTAGGACAAGCATGAACACTGAAGCTTTCTTT. Translation gives CSASLIRTSMNTEAFF.

This clonotype was counted only a few times. This rearrangement joins TRBV6-5 to TRBJ2-5; D is unresolved. Trimming left V 5 bases short and J 2 bases short, with 12 bases between. Per germline, CDR1 MNHEY and CDR2 SVGAGI. The CDR3 contains 14 residues. CDR3 loop: CASSTRGTQETQYF. CDR3 sequence (DNA): TGTGCCAGCAGTACAAGAGGCACTCAAGAGACCCAGTACTTC.

This clonotype was seen more than once but under ten times. This rearrangement joins TRBV20-1 to TRBJ1-6; the match to TRBD1 covers 9 bases. Unmatched junction bases numbered 9, after V lost 5 bases and J lost 7 bases. CDR1 and CDR2 from the germline V gene are DFQATT and SNEGSKA (reference sequence). The CDR3 length is 15 residues. CDR3 bases: TGCAGTGCTGCCGAACAGGGGGCTTGGAATTCACCCCTCCACTTT. It translates to CSAAEQGAWNSPLHF.

The V gene is TRBV5-6, the J gene TRBJ2-2; 7 bases line up with TRBD1. The germline V gene has CDR1 SGHDT and CDR2 YYEEEE. The V segment lost 4 bases and the J segment 4 bases; nucleotides outside the gene matches: 7. The CDR3 has 15 residues. The DNA for the CDR3 is TGTGCCAGCAGCATACCGGGACAGAGCACCGGGGAGCTGTTTTTT. The encoded protein is CASSIPGQSTGELFF.

This clonotype was seen only a few times. The V gene is TRBV14, the J gene TRBJ2-7, with a possible D match to TRBD1 (5 bases). CDR3 length: 15 amino acids. In germline, CDR1 is SGHDN, CDR2 FVKESK. The germline V and J ends were trimmed by 0 bases and 3 bases, with 12 bases remaining between them. The CDR3: CASSQDLGDLYEQYF. As DNA, the CDR3 is TGTGCCAGCAGCCAAGATCTAGGGGATCTCTACGAGCAGTACTTC.

CDR3 sequence reads: CASSIFGGRIEQFF. For the CDR3, the DNA is TGTGCCAGCAGCATATTCGGGGGCCGAATTGAGCAGTTCTTC. V and J are TRBV11-2 and TRBJ2-1; the D call may be TRBD1 or TRBD2 (6 bases each). This CDR3 contains 14 residues. The ends were cut back, 5 bases at V and 9 bases at J, with 17 bases in the middle. The germline V gene encodes CDR1 SGHAT and CDR2 FQNNGV.

This clonotype occurred a few times. The chain is built from TRBV29-1 and TRBJ2-3; possible D gene TRBD1, 6 bases. Germline values: CDR1 SQVTM, CDR2 ANQGSEA. Trimming took off 5 bases at V and 1 base at J, with 19 bases between the two ends. The CDR3 extends over 16 amino acids. CDR3 nucleotides: TGCAGCGTTCAAGTCGTAGGGGGTTCTCGCACAGATACGCAGTATTTT. It codes for CSVQVVGGSRTDTQYF.

This chain joins TRBV6-5 and TRBJ1-1; D is undetermined. Germline assignment: CDR1 MNHEY and CDR2 SVGAGI. The CDR3 extends over 14 amino acids. Trimming cost V 0 bases and J 0 bases, with 5 bases left between them. The CDR3 bases are TGTGCCAGCAGTTACTCCACACTGAACACTGAAGCTTTCTTT. Amino acid sequence: CASSYSTLNTEAFF.

The J gene is TRBJ2-1, the V gene TRBV7-8, with 7 bases identical to TRBD1. CDR1 and CDR2 (germline): SGHVS, FQNEAQ. J was trimmed by 4 bases and V by 5 bases; bases with no gene match: 14. This CDR3 has 17 amino acids. CDR3 residues: CASSSPHRGRTYNEQFF. The CDR3 region has the DNA TGTGCCAGCAGCAGCCCCCACAGGGGACGTACTTACAATGAGCAGTTCTTC.

This clonotype was seen a handful of times. The genes are TRBV24-1 and TRBJ2-3, with D possibly TRBD1 on 6 matching bases. The CDR3 is 18 residues long. Looked up from germline, CDR1 is KGHDR and CDR2 is SFDVKD. Deletions cut 0 bases from V and 4 bases from J, with 19 bases between. CDR3 protein: CATSDLKDRSRVPDTQYF. For the CDR3, the DNA is TGTGCCACCAGTGATTTGAAGGACAGAAGCCGGGTTCCAGATACGCAGTATTTT.

The V call is TRBV5-1, the J call TRBJ1-2; maybe TRBD1 (5 bases). CDR1 is SGHRS and CDR2 is YFSETQ in the germline V gene. The CDR3 length is 17 residues. Trimming left V 1 base short and J 1 base short, with 17 bases between. The CDR3 bases are TGCGCCAGCAGCTTGTACCTGGGTGGGGGAAATAACTATGGCTACACCTTC. This sequence encodes CASSLYLGGGNNYGYTF.

The chain has TRBV5-1 and TRBJ1-1; the D gene is possibly TRBD1 (5 bases). This CDR3 spans 14 amino acids. V lost 0 bases and J lost 2, with 8 bases in between. Germline CDR1 SGHRS, CDR2 YFSETQ. In DNA, the CDR3 is TGCGCCAGCAGCTTGGAGGACACTAACACTGAAGCTTTCTTT. It translates to CASSLEDTNTEAFF. Complete variable domain (other parts from reference TRBV5-1 and TRBJ1-1): KAGVTQTPRYLIKTRGQQVTLSCSPISGHRSVSWYQQTPGQGLQFLFEYFSETQRNKGNFPGRFSGRQFSNSRSEMNVSTLELGDSALYLCASSLEDTNTEAFFGQGTRLTVV.

V gene TRBV7-8 combines with J gene TRBJ2-7; 9 bases match TRBD2. The J segment lost 6 bases and the V segment lost 0 bases, leaving 6 bases of the junction unmatched. Germline-derived CDR1 and CDR2 are SGHVS and FQNEAQ. The CDR3 extends over 15 amino acids. CDR3 sequence: CASSLARGGISEQYF. The CDR3 region has the DNA TGTGCCAGCAGCTTAGCGCGGGGGGGCATCTCCGAGCAGTACTTC.

The chain employs TRBV20-1 and TRBJ1-3; no reliable D call. The V and J ends lost 5 bases and 0 bases respectively, with 14 bases between them. The CDR3 is 15 residues long. CDR1 is DFQATT, CDR2 SNEGSKA, per germline (reference sequence). CDR3: CSAPAAGSSGNTIYF. In DNA, the CDR3 is TGCAGTGCTCCCGCGGCCGGGTCCTCTGGAAACACCATATATTTT.

This clonotype was recorded a few times. The chain joins TRBV12-3 or TRBV12-4 to TRBJ2-7; unclear D gene. CDR3 length equals 14 residues. V was trimmed by 0 bases and J by 3 bases, leaving 9 bases between them. In DNA, the CDR3 is TGTGCCAGCAGTTTAGCTGGGATGTTCTACGAGCAGTACTTC. This gives the protein CASSLAGMFYEQYF.

This clonotype was detected only a few times. The chain has TRBV7-9 and TRBJ1-1; D call uncertain. Germline-derived CDR1 and CDR2 are SEHNR and FQNEAQ (reference sequence). The CDR3 totals 14 residues. The V end lost 2 bases, the J end lost 1 base, and 8 bases lay between the germline ends. The CDR3 DNA sequence: TGTGCCAGCAGCTTAACGGAGAGGAACACTGAAGCTTTCTTT. Amino acid sequence: CASSLTERNTEAFF.

This clonotype came up a few times. V is TRBV29-1 and J is TRBJ2-1, with D possibly matching TRBD2 (5 bases). The CDR3 length is 15 residues. Germline loops: CDR1 SQVTM, CDR2 ANQGSEA. With 3 bases removed from V and 4 bases from J, the gap between germline ends came to 16 bases. CDR3 sequence (DNA): TGCAGCGTTGAGAAGTCAGCGGCCATTTACAATGAGCAGTTCTTC. It translates to CSVEKSAAIYNEQFF.

The V call is TRBV6-6, the J call TRBJ2-2; 7 bases line up with TRBD2. Germline assignment: CDR1 MNHNY and CDR2 SVGAGI (reference sequence). Unmatched junction bases numbered 8, after V lost 4 bases and J lost 3 bases. CDR3 size: 16 residues. CDR3 DNA sequence: TGTGCCAGCAGTTCGAGAGCGGGATTCGACACCGGGGAGCTGTTTTTT. This gives the protein CASSSRAGFDTGELFF.

This clonotype has only a few counts. This rearrangement joins TRBV2 to TRBJ1-5, with 7 bases identical to TRBD1. Trimming cost V 9 bases and J 0 bases; bases outside gene matches: 5. This CDR3 region has 14 residues. The germline V gene encodes CDR1 SNHLY and CDR2 FYNNEI. The CDR3 region has the DNA TGTGCCAGTGGACAGGACTATAGCAATCAGCCCCAGCATTTT. It specifies CASGQDYSNQPQHF.

This chain uses TRBV24-1 with TRBJ2-5, with TRBD2 matching over 12 bases. The germline V gene has CDR1 KGHDR and CDR2 SFDVKD. There are 18 residues in the CDR3. Trimming took 5 bases from V and 4 from J; bases not matched to a gene: 13. The CDR3 region is CATSGTSSMTSGRETQYF. DNA for the CDR3: TGTGCCACCAGTGGGACATCGTCCATGACTAGCGGGAGAGAGACCCAGTACTTC.

This clonotype was counted a few times. The chain is built from TRBV27 and TRBJ1-2; the D gene is possibly TRBD1 (5 bases). The germline CDR1 and CDR2 sequences are MNHEY and SMNVEV (reference sequence). V was clipped by 2 bases and J by 3 bases, with 10 bases between them. CDR3 length equals 14 residues. The CDR3 here is CASSLKGSYYGYTF. In DNA, the CDR3 is TGTGCCAGCAGTTTAAAGGGGTCCTACTATGGCTACACCTTC.

The table lists this clonotype with a few counts. The V call is TRBV30, the J call TRBJ2-2; D perhaps matches TRBD1 (6 bases). The CDR3 has 17 residues. In germline, CDR1 is GTSNPN, CDR2 SVGIG (reference sequence). V gave up 2 bases and J gave up 0 bases, with 16 bases separating them. CDR3 loop: CAWSPGGRRSNTGELFF. CDR3 bases: TGTGCCTGGAGTCCTGGGGGCCGCAGATCGAACACCGGGGAGCTGTTTTTT.

The sample holds a few counts of this clonotype. This sequence joins TRBV5-1 and TRBJ2-5; 7 bases are shared with TRBD1. Germline V gene data show CDR1 as SGHRS and CDR2 as YFSETQ. This CDR3 contains 16 residues. The junction had 7 bases not matched to a gene; V was cut back by 1 base and J by 1 base. This chain's CDR3 is CASSLPTGSVQETQYF. The CDR3 DNA reads TGCGCCAGCAGCTTGCCGACAGGGTCAGTCCAAGAGACCCAGTACTTC.

The sample holds many counts of this clonotype. The rearrangement uses TRBV7-2 and TRBJ2-4; D call uncertain. Trimming left V 0 bases short and J 3 bases short, with 0 bases between. Germline CDR1 and CDR2: SGHTA and FQGNSA. The CDR3 loop spans 12 amino acids. The CDR3 region is CASSLAKNIQYF. Written as DNA, the CDR3 is TGTGCCAGCAGCTTAGCCAAAAACATTCAGTACTTC.

This clonotype was detected many times. The chain links TRBV4-1 to TRBJ1-2; D is unclear. Germline values: CDR1 MGHRA, CDR2 YSYEKL. The CDR3 runs to 13 residues. V lost 1 base and J lost 4, with 7 bases in between. The CDR3 loop is CASSQVGIYGYTF. As DNA, the CDR3 is TGCGCCAGCAGCCAAGTAGGGATCTATGGCTACACCTTC.

This clonotype came up a few times. This rearrangement joins TRBV24-1 to TRBJ2-1, with D unresolved. V was shortened by 1 base and J by 2 bases, with 20 bases between the two germline ends. CDR1 is KGHDR, CDR2 SFDVKD, per germline. The CDR3 is made up of 19 amino acids. In nucleotides, the CDR3 is TGTGCCACCAGTGATTTCAGCACCGGCCGCGTGGGCCCCTACAATGAGCAGTTCTTC. Translated: CATSDFSTGRVGPYNEQFF.

The chain joins TRBV29-1 to TRBJ2-3; a possible D gene is TRBD1 (6 bases). This CDR3 contains 12 residues. Trimming took 6 bases from V and 0 from J, leaving 7 bases between them. Germline V lookup: CDR1 SQVTM, CDR2 ANQGSEA. In DNA form, the CDR3 reads TGCAGCGTAGGACAGAGCACAGATACGCAGTATTTT. Residues: CSVGQSTDTQYF.

V gene TRBV9 combines with J gene TRBJ2-2; D gene unclear. Germline V gene data show CDR1 as SGDLS and CDR2 as YYNGEE. The CDR3 runs to 18 residues. The V and J ends lost 0 bases and 0 bases respectively, with 15 bases between them. CDR3 DNA sequence: TGTGCCAGCAGCGTAGAGCTAGGGATTACCTCGAACACCGGGGAGCTGTTTTTT. This translates into CASSVELGITSNTGELFF.